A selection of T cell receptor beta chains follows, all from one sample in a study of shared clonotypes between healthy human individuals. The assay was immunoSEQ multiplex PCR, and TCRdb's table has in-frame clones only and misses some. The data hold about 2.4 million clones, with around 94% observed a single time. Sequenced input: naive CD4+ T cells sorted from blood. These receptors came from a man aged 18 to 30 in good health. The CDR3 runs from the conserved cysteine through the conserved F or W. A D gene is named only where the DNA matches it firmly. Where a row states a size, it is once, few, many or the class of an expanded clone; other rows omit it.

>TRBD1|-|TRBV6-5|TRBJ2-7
TGTGCCAGCAGTTGGGGGACAGGGGGCCCCTACGAGCAGTACTTC
CASSWGTGGPYEQYF
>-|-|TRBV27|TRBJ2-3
TGTGCCAGCAGTTTACGGGGGTTCGCAGATACGCAGTATTTT
CASSLRGFADTQYF
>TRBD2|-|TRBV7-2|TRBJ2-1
TGTGCCAGCAGCTCTAGCGGGTATGAGCAGTTCTTC
CASSSSGYEQFF
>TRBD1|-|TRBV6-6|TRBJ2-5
TGTGCCAGCAGTTACGTGGACAGGGGAGGGGAGACCCAGTACTTC
CASSYVDRGGETQYF
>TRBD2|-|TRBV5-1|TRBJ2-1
TGCGCCAGCAGCTTGGGGCTCACCGGGACTAGCGGTCAGAGCTCCTACAATGAGCAGTTCTTC
CASSLGLTGTSGQSSYNEQFF
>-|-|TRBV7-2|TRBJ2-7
TGTGCCAGCAGCTCCGCCACCCCTCTTGAGCAGTACTTC
CASSSATPLEQYF
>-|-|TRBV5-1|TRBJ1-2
TGCGCCAGCAGCCCGGTGGGCGACAGTTATGGCTACACCTTC
CASSPVGDSYGYTF
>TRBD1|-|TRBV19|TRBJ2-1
TGTGCCAGTAGTACTACAGGGACAGGATATGAGCAGTTCTTC
CASSTTGTGYEQFF
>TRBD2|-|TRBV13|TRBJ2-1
TGTGCCAGCAGCTTAAGCAGCGGGAGAGGCAATGAGCAGTTCTTC
CASSLSSGRGNEQFF
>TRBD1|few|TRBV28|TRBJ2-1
TGTGCCAGCAGTGCCACGGGACAGGGGGCTTACAATGAGCAGTTCTTC
CASSATGQGAYNEQFF
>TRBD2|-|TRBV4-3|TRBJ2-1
TGCGCCAGCAGCCAAGATCTAGCGGGCGGATCCTACAATGAGCAGTTCTTC
CASSQDLAGGSYNEQFF
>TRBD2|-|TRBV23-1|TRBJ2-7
TGCGCCAGCAGTCAATCCATTCCTAGCGGGAGAAACTACGAGCAGTACTTC
CASSQSIPSGRNYEQYF
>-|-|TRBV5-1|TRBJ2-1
TGCGCCAGCAGGGGAACAGCGAGCTACAATGAGCAGTTCTTC
CASRGTASYNEQFF
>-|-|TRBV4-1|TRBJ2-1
TGCGCCAGCAGCCAAGGCCAGGGGAGGGGAGGCTACAATGAGCAGTTCTTC
CASSQGQGRGGYNEQFF
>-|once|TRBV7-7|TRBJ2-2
TGTGCTAGCAGCCCCGACAGGGAGGGGACCGGGGAGCTGTTTTTT
CASSPDREGTGELFF
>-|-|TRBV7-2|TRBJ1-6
TGTGCCAGCAGCTTAGTACCGGGGAATTCACCCCTCCACTTT
CASSLVPGNSPLHF
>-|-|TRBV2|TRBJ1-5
TGTGCCAGTACAGGTCCTGCCAGCAATCAGCCCCAGCATTTT
CASTGPASNQPQHF
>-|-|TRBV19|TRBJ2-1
TGTGCCAGTAGTAAGGGGACATTTTCCTACAATGAGCAGTTCTTC
CASSKGTFSYNEQFF
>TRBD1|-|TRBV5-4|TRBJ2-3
TGTGCCAGCAGCGGAACAGGGGGAGTATCAGATACGCAGTATTTT
CASSGTGGVSDTQYF
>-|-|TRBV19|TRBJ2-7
TGTGCCAGTAGCCCGGCAGGAGGGCTGGGCTCCTACGAGCAGTACTTC
CASSPAGGLGSYEQYF
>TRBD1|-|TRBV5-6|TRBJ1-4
TGTGCCAGCAGTTTGGACAGGGGAAAACTGTTTTTT
CASSLDRGKLFF
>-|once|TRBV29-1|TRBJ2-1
TGCAGCGTTGAAGGCGTGGGGGCCAAGCTCTACAATGAGCAGTTCTTC
CSVEGVGAKLYNEQFF
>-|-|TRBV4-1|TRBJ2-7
TGCGCCAGCAGCCAATCAGGGCCCAGGCAGTACTTC
CASSQSGPRQYF
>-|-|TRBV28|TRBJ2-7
TGTGCCAGCAGTTTGGCAGGGGATGTTTACGAGCAGTACTTC
CASSLAGDVYEQYF
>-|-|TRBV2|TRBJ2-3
TGTGCCACCCAGTCCGAGGAGGATACGCAGTATTTT
CATQSEEDTQYF
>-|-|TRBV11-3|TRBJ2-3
TGTGCCAGCAGCTCCATTGACGAAGATACGCAGTATTTT
CASSSIDEDTQYF
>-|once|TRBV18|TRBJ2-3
TGTGCCAGCTCACCTATGGTAGGGCTAAATACGCAGTATTTT
CASSPMVGLNTQYF
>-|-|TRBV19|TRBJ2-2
TGTGCCAGTAGTACGGCGGACAGTTCGAACACCGGGGAGCTGTTTTTT
CASSTADSSNTGELFF
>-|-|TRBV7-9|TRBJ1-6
TGTGCCAGCAGCTTACCTCTACAGGGCTCACCCCTCCACTTT
CASSLPLQGSPLHF
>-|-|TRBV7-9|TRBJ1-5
TGTGCCAGCAGCGGGAGAGGACAGCCGAATCAGCCCCAGCATTTT
CASSGRGQPNQPQHF
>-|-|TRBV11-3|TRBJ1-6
TGTGCCAGCAGCTTCCGGTGGGATTCACCCCTCCACTTT
CASSFRWDSPLHF
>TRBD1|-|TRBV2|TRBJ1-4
TGTGCCAGCACTCCTGACAGGGCAGCAACTAATGAAAAACTGTTTTTT
CASTPDRAATNEKLFF
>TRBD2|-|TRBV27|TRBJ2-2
TGTGCCAGCAGAGTGGGACTAGCGGGAGCCGGGGAGCTGTTTTTT
CASRVGLAGAGELFF
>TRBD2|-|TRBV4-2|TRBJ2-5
TGTGCCAGCAGCCAACAAGGACTAGCGGGGGCTCAAGAGACCCAGTACTTC
CASSQQGLAGAQETQYF
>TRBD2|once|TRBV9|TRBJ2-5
TGTGCCAGCAGCGTAGGGTCGGGACTAGCGGGCCCTGTGTCCCAGTACTTC
CASSVGSGLAGPVSQYF
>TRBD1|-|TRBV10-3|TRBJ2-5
TGTGCCATCAGTTCGGGACAGAAAGAGACCCAGCACTTC
CAISSGQKETQHF
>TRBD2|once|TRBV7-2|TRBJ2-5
TGTGCCAGCACCGGGGGGTGGGCCGGGGAGACCCAGTACTTC
CASTGGWAGETQYF
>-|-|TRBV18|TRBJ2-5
TGTGCCAGCTCACCCCCAGGGCTCCGGGACCGGGGGACACGGGAGACCCAGTACTTC
CASSPPGLRDRGTRETQYF
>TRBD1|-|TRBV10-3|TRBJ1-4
TGTGCCATCAGCTACGGACAGGGTAATGAAAAACTGTTTTTT
CAISYGQGNEKLFF
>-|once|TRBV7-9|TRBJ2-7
TGTGCCAGCAGCTTAGCGGATAACTCCTACGAGCAGTACTTC
CASSLADNSYEQYF
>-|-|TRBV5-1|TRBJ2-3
TGCGCCAGCAGCTTGGCCGGGTCAGCTACAGATACGCAGTATTTT
CASSLAGSATDTQYF
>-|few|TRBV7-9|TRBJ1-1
TGTGCCAGCAGTTGGACGGCGAACACTGAAGCTTTCTTT
CASSWTANTEAFF
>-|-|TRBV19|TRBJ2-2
TGTGCCAGTAGCGTACCGGGTGATCGGTGGGACACCGGGGAGCTGTTTTTT
CASSVPGDRWDTGELFF
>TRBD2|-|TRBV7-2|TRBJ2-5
TGTGCCAGCAGGCGGTCGACTAGCGCACTCCAAGAGACCCAGTACTTC
CASRRSTSALQETQYF
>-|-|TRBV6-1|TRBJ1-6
TGTGCCAGCAGTGAAAAGGGGGGCTATAATTCACCCCTCCACTTT
CASSEKGGYNSPLHF
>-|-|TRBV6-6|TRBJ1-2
TGTGCCAGCATCCTCTCACAGATTAACTATGGCTACACCTTC
CASILSQINYGYTF
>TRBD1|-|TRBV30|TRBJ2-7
TGTGCCTGGAGTGGGACAGGCCCCTACGAGCAGTACTTC
CAWSGTGPYEQYF
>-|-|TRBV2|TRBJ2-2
TGTGCCAGCAGTGTTAGGTGGGACACCGGGGAGCTGTTTTTT
CASSVRWDTGELFF